Here is one T cell receptor (beta chain) with its context. What it binds is not known. The data originate from a study of T-cell reconstitution after alpha-beta-depleted transplantation in children. Study observations and caveats: There were reportedly several hundred expanded graft clones from which alpha-beta T cells came about two months after transplant. T-cell numbers and diversity, one year after transplant, stemmed largely from T cells that were newly produced. Some patients owed their high day-60 TCRbeta diversity to surviving recipient T cells and thymic progenitors.

This CDR3 spans 13 amino acids. The ends were cut back, 4 bases at V and 4 bases at J, with 13 bases in the middle. CDR1 and CDR2 from the germline V gene are SQVTM and ANQGSEA. TCRbeta library construction was performed incorporating unique molecular identifiers. TCRdb itself ran the PCR reads through MiXCR, one entry per CDR3 protein. The sample holds 440,000 or so distinct CDR3 sequences, 43% seen once. This receptor was taken from a girl aged 2-10 years with aplastic anemia, due to receive a stem cell transplant. The input for sequencing was PBMCs, taken before TCRalphabeta/CD19-depleted stem cell transplant. This chain joins TRBV29-1 and TRBJ2-5; D is tentatively TRBD1 or TRBD2 (5 bases each). CDR3 bases: TGCAGCGTTGCAGGGCCAGGGACAGAGACCCAGTACTTC. Its translation is CSVAGPGTETQYF.